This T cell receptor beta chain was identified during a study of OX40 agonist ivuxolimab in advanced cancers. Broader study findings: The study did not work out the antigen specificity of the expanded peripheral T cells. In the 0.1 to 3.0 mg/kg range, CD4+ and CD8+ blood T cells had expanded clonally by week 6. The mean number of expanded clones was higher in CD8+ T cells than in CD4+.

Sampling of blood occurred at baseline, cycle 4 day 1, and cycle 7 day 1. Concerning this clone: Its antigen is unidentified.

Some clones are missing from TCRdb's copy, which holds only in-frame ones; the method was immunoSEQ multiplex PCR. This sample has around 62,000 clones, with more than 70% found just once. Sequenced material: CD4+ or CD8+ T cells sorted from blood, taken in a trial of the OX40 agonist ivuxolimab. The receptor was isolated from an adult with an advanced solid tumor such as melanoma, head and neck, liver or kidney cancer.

CDR3 sequence (DNA): TGCGCCAGCAGCTTCCAGGACAGGGTAGGCGAGCAGTACTTC. Encoded protein: CASSFQDRVGEQYF. This chain joins TRBV5-1 and TRBJ2-7, with 8 bases lining up with TRBD1. The length of the CDR3 is 14 residues. The J segment lost 6 bases and the V segment lost 2 bases, leaving 7 bases of the junction unmatched. CDR1 is SGHRS and CDR2 is YFSETQ in the germline V gene.